Sequencing of this TCR beta chain was carried out in a study of cytomegalovirus exposure and HLA in healthy donors. The study's findings and limits: At a 0.05 false discovery rate, a later analysis found some 17,000 TCR beta sequences to be associated with HLA alleles.

Details on this clone: What it binds is unknown.

Both 60 Vbeta primers and 13 Jbeta primers went into the PCR. Some clones are missing from TCRdb's copy, which holds only in-frame ones; the method was immunoSEQ multiplex PCR. The sample yields tens of thousands of clones, 78% seen once. After removal of 6 bases from V and 2 bases from J, the junction contained 6 bases not matched to a gene. CDR1 and CDR2 (germline): ENHRY, SYGVKD. The length of the CDR3 is 14 residues. The V and J genes are TRBV10-3 and TRBJ2-5; 7 bases are a match to TRBD1. Specimen: PBMCs. This clonotype was obtained from a female donor in good health and CMV-seronegative. The CDR3 here is CAISRDRDQETQYF. The CDR3 DNA is TGTGCCATCAGCCGGGACAGAGATCAAGAGACCCAGTACTTC.